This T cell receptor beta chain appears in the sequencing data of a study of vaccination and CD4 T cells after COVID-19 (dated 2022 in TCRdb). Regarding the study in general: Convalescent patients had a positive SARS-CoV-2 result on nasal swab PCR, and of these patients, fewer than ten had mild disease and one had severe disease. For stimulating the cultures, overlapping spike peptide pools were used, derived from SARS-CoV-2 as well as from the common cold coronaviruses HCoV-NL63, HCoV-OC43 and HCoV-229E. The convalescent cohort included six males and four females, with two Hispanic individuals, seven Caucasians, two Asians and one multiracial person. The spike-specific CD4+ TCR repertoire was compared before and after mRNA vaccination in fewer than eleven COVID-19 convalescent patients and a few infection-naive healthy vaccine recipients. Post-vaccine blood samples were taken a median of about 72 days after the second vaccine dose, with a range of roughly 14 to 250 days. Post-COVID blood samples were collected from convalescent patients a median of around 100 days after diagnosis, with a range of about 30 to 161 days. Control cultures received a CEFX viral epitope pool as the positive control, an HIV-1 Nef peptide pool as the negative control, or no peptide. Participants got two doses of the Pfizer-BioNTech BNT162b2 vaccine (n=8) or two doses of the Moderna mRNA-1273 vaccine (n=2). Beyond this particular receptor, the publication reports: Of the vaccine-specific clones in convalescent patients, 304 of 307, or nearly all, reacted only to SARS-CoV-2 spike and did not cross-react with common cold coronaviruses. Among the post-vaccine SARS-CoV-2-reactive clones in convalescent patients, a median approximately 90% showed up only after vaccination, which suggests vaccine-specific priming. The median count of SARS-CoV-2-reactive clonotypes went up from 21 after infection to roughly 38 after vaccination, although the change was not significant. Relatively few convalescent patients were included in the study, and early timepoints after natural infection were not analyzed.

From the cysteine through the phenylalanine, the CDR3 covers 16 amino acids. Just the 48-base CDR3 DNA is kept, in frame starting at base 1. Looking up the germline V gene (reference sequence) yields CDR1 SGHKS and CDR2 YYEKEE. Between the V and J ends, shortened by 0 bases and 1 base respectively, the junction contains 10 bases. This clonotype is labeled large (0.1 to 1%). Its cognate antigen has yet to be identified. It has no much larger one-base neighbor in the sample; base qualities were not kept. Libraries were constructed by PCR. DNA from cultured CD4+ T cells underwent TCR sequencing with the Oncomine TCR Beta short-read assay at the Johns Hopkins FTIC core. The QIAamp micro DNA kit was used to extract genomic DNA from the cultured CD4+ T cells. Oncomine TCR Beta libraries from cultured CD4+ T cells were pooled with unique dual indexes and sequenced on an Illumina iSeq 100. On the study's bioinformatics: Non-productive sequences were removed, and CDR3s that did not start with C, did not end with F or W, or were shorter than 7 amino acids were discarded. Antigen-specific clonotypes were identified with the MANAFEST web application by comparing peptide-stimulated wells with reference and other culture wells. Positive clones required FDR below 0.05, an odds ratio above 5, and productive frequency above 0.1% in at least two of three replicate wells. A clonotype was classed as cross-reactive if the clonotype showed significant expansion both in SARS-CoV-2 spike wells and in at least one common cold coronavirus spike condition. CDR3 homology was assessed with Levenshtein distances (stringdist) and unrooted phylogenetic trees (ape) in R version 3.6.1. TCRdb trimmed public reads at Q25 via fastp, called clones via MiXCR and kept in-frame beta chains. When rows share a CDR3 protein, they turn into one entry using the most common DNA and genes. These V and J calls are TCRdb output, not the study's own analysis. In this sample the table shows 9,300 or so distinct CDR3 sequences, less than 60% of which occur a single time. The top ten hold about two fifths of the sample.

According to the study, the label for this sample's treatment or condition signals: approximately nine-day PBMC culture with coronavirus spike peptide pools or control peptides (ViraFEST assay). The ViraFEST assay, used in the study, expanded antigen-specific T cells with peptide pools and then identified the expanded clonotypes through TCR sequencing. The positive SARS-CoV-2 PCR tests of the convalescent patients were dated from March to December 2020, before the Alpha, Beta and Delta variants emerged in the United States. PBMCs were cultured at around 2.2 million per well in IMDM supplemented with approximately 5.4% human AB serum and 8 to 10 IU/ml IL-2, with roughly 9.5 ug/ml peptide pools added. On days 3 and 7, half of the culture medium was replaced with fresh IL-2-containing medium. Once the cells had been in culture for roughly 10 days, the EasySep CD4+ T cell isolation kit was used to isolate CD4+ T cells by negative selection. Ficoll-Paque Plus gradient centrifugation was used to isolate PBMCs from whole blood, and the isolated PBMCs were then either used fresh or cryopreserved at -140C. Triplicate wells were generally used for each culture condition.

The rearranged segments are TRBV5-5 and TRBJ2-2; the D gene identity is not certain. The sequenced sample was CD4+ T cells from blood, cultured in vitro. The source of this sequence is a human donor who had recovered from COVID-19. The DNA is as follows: TGTGCCAGCAGCTTGGTTCGGATACGGAACACCGGGGAGCTGTTTTTT. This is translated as CASSLVRIRNTGELFF.